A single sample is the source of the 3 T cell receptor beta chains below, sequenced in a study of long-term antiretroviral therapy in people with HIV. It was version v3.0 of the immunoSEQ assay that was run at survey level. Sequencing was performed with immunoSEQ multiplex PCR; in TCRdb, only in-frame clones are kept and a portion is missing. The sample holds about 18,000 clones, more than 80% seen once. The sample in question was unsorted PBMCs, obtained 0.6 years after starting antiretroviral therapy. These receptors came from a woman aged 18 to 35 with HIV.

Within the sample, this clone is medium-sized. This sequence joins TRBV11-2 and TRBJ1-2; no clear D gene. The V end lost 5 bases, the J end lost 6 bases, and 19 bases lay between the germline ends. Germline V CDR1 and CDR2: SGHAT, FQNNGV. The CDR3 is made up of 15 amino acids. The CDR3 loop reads CASSRPGFTGDGYTF. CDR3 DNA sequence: TGTGCCAGCAGCCGTCCGGGATTTACTGGGGATGGCTACACCTTC.

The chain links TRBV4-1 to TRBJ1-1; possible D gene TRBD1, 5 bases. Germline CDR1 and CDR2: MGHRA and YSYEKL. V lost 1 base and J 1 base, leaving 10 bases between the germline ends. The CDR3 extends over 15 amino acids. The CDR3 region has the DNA TGCGCCAGCAGCCAAGCCAGGGTTTCGAACACTGAAGCTTTCTTT. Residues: CASSQARVSNTEAFF.

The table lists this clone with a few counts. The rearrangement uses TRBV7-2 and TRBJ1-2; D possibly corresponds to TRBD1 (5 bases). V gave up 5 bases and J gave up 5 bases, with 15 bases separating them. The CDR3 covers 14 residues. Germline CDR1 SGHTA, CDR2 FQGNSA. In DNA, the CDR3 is TGTGCCAGCAGCCCCGGGACTTTTGGATATGGCTACACCTTC. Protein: CASSPGTFGYGYTF.